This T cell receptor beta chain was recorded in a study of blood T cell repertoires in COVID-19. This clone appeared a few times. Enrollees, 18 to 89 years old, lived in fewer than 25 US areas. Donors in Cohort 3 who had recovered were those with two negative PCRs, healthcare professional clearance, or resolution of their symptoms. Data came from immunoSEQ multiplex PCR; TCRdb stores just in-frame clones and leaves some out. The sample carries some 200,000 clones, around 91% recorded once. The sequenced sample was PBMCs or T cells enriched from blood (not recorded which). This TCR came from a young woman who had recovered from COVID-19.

The chain's CDR3 is CASSRGGQGAKRTEAFF. The CDR3 nucleotides read TGTGCCAGCAGCCGCGGAGGGCAGGGAGCGAAGAGGACTGAAGCTTTCTTT. The chain has TRBV3-1 (or the pseudogene TRBV3-2) and TRBJ1-1, with TRBD1 as a possible D gene (5 bases). The CDR3 runs 17 residues. Germline CDR1 is LGHDT and CDR2 is YNNKEL (reference sequence). Trimming took 4 bases from V and 5 from J, leaving 23 bases between them.